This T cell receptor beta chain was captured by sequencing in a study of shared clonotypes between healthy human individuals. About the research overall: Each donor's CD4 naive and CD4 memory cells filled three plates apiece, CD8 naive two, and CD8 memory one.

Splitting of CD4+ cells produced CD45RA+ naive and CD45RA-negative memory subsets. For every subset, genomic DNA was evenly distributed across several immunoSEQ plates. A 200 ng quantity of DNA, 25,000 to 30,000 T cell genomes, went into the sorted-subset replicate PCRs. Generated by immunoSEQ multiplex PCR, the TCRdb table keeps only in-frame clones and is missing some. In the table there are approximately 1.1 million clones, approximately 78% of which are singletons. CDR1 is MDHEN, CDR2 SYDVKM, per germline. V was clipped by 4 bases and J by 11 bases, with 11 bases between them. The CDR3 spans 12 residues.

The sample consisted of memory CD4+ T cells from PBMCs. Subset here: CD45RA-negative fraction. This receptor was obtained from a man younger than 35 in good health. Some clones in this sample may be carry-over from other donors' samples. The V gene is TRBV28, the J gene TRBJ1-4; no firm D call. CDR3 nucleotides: TGTGCCAGCAGTTCCCCCGGTTATAAACTGTTTTTT. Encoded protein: CASSSPGYKLFF.